The clone carrying this T cell receptor (beta chain) was detected once. This specimen comes from a study of blood T cell repertoires in COVID-19. For the study at large: The study drew acute and convalescent COVID-19 samples from the United States, Italy and Spain. The analysed material was cDNA or gDNA that came from T cells, B-cell-depleted T cells, or PBMCs.

In the original analysis: Amplification of reference gene primers was used by the study to estimate nucleated cell counts. TCRdb keeps only in-frame clones here, not all; method: immunoSEQ multiplex PCR. For V, J and clone size, that table is used; D and trimming come from the DNA. Of about 35,000 clones listed, 80% to 90% are singletons. Germline V gene lookup returns CDR1 SGHDT and CDR2 YYEEEE. Deletions cut 3 bases from V and 9 bases from J, with 19 bases between. The CDR3 is 15 residues long. The sequenced material came from peripheral blood. The V call is TRBV5-6, the J call TRBJ2-1; D might be TRBD1 (6 bases). The TCR originated in a man aged 60 to 69 in a cohort sampled during active COVID-19. The CDR3 coding sequence is TGTGCCAGCAGCTGGGGGTACAGGGCTTCCGGTGAGCAGTTCTTC. This sequence encodes CASSWGYRASGEQFF.